Each of the 25 T cell receptor beta chains below was sequenced from the same sample in a study of neoadjuvant nivolumab and ipilimumab in lung cancer. Measured with immunoSEQ multiplex PCR; TCRdb has only the in-frame clones, and not every one. Altogether 24,000 or so clones are present, 65% to 85% being singletons, with the ten largest covering around 5.7%. The material was peripheral blood, obtained before neoadjuvant nivolumab, alone or with ipilimumab. The receptors come from an adult with non-small cell lung cancer.

The chain recombines TRBV5-1 with TRBJ1-5, with D uncertain. Germline-derived CDR1 and CDR2 are SGHRS and YFSETQ. The ends were cut back, 4 bases at V and 5 bases at J, with 16 bases in the middle. There are 15 residues in the CDR3. CDR3 nucleotide sequence: TGCGCCAGCAGCGAAACCTCTAATCGGGATCAGCCCCAGCATTTT. Encoded protein: CASSETSNRDQPQHF.

V is TRBV28 and J is TRBJ1-2; maybe TRBD1 (5 bases). The CDR3 loop spans 12 amino acids. Trimming removed 9 bases from V and 2 bases from J, with 10 bases in between. The germline V gene has CDR1 MDHEN and CDR2 SYDVKM. In DNA, the CDR3 is TGTGCCAGTAGGGGAGGGAACTATGGCTACACCTTC. Its protein is CASRGGNYGYTF.

This chain uses TRBV20-1 with TRBJ1-2; unclear D gene. The length of the CDR3 is 11 residues. V lost 3 bases to trimming and J lost 2 bases, with 4 bases between them. Germline assignment: CDR1 DFQATT and CDR2 SNEGSKA (reference sequence). The CDR3 loop reads CSARTNYGYTF. The CDR3 coding sequence is TGCAGTGCTAGGACAAACTATGGCTACACCTTC.

This clone occurred once. The gene calls are TRBV11-2 and TRBJ1-1; no firm D call. The CDR3 extends over 14 amino acids. The germline V and J ends were trimmed by 1 base and 1 base, with 7 bases remaining between them. The germline V gene encodes CDR1 SGHAT and CDR2 FQNNGV. The CDR3 DNA is TGTGCCAGCAGCTTAGTCGCAGGGAACACTGAAGCTTTCTTT. It specifies CASSLVAGNTEAFF.

This rearrangement joins TRBV18 to TRBJ1-4; possible D gene TRBD1, 6 bases. This CDR3 region has 16 residues. V lost 2 bases and J 8 bases, leaving 18 bases between the germline ends. The germline gives CDR1 KGHSH, CDR2 LQKENI. CDR3 DNA sequence: TGTGCCAGCTCACCAAGGGGGGGAGATGTTAACGAAAAACTGTTTTTT. This codes for CASSPRGGDVNEKLFF.

The rearrangement uses TRBV9 and TRBJ1-1; D is unclear. The CDR3 extends over 13 amino acids. CDR1 is SGDLS, CDR2 YYNGEE, per germline. V was cut by 4 bases and J by 6 bases, with 13 bases left in between. In DNA, the CDR3 is TGTGCCAGCAGCCTCCGGGGAAACGCTGAAGCTTTCTTT. The encoded protein is CASSLRGNAEAFF.

The V call is TRBV9, the J call TRBJ2-5; 10 positions match TRBD2. Unmatched junction bases numbered 7, after V lost 3 bases and J lost 5 bases. Germline V gene data show CDR1 as SGDLS and CDR2 as YYNGEE. This CDR3 comprises 15 residues. Written as DNA, the CDR3 is TGTGCCAGCAGCGCTTCTAGCGGGGGTGCGGAGACCCAGTACTTC. This codes for CASSASSGGAETQYF.

This chain uses TRBV7-2 with TRBJ2-2, with 8 bases aligning to TRBD2. The V segment lost 3 bases and the J segment 5 bases; nucleotides outside the gene matches: 5. Germline CDR1 and CDR2: SGHTA and FQGNSA. The CDR3 contains 15 residues. For the CDR3, the DNA is TGTGCCAGCAGCTTGGAGCGGGGGAGGACCGGGGAGCTGTTTTTT. Protein sequence: CASSLERGRTGELFF.

The chain joins TRBV19 to TRBJ2-5; D not certain. Germline values: CDR1 LNHDA, CDR2 SQIVND (reference sequence). The CDR3 spans 14 residues. V shed 5 bases and J shed 5 bases, with 15 bases lying between them. The CDR3 sequence: CASSPTAFGETQYF. The CDR3 DNA reads as TGTGCCAGTAGTCCGACGGCGTTCGGGGAGACCCAGTACTTC.

The V and J genes are TRBV2 and TRBJ2-1, with 14 bases fitting TRBD2. There are 19 residues in the CDR3. Germline CDR1 and CDR2: SNHLY and FYNNEI. The V segment lost 6 bases and the J segment 1 base; nucleotides outside the gene matches: 11. The CDR3 sequence: CASRGPGTSGGISYNEQFF. The CDR3 DNA is TGTGCCAGCAGGGGGCCTGGGACTAGCGGGGGTATATCCTACAATGAGCAGTTCTTC.

This clone was seen once. The CDR3 sequence: CSVNLQGALNTEAFF. The CDR3, as DNA: TGCAGCGTCAACCTACAGGGGGCATTGAACACTGAAGCTTTCTTT. This rearrangement joins TRBV29-1 to TRBJ1-1, with 9 bases lining up with TRBD1. Germline V CDR1 and CDR2: SQVTM, ANQGSEA. This CDR3 contains 15 residues. V was pared by 6 bases and J by 0 bases, with 8 bases of the junction left unmatched.

This clone was observed once. V gene TRBV2 combines with J gene TRBJ1-5, with D perhaps matching TRBD1 (6 bases). Looked up from germline, CDR1 is SNHLY and CDR2 is FYNNEI. Between the trimmed V and J ends, which lost 1 base and 6 bases, there was a span of 13 bases. The CDR3 spans 15 residues. The CDR3 spells CASSEGQVESQPQHF. The DNA for the CDR3 is TGTGCCAGCAGTGAAGGACAGGTTGAGAGTCAGCCCCAGCATTTT. The full variable domain, rest sourced from reference TRBV2 and TRBJ1-5, is EPEVTQTPSHQVTQMGQEVILRCVPISNHLYFYWYRQILGQKVEFLVSFYNNEISEKSEIFDDQFSVERPDGSNFTLKIRSTKLEDSAMYFCASSEGQVESQPQHFGDGTRLSIL.

The rearrangement uses TRBV9 and TRBJ2-7; 14 bases are shared with TRBD2. V shed 2 bases and J 2 bases; nucleotides not matched to a gene: 3. The CDR3 covers 16 residues. CDR1 is SGDLS, CDR2 YYNGEE, per germline. Here the CDR3 reads CASSVTSGGAAYEQYF. The CDR3 bases are TGTGCCAGCAGCGTGACTAGCGGGGGGGCCGCCTACGAGCAGTACTTC.

The rearrangement joins TRBV5-1 to TRBJ2-5, with D unclear. CDR3 length: 15 residues. Germline CDR1 reads SGHRS; CDR2 reads YFSETQ. V was shortened by 4 bases and J by 4 bases, with 17 bases between the two germline ends. In DNA form, the CDR3 reads TGCGCCAGCAGCGTTGGGAACAGCCGATTAGAGACCCAGTACTTC. This encodes CASSVGNSRLETQYF.

The genes are TRBV6-5 and TRBJ2-1; D not resolved. Trimming stripped 6 bases from V and 1 base from J, with 13 bases between. This CDR3 has 15 residues. Germline V gives CDR1 MNHEY, CDR2 SVGAGI. DNA for the CDR3: TGTGCCAGCAGACTCCAGGTAGTTTCCTACAATGAGCAGTTCTTC. Protein: CASRLQVVSYNEQFF.

V and J are TRBV19 and TRBJ1-4; D gene uncertain. Germline V gives CDR1 LNHDA, CDR2 SQIVND (reference sequence). The CDR3 contains 13 residues. V was trimmed by 4 bases and J by 8 bases, leaving 11 bases between them. CDR3 sequence: CASSRAPGEKLFF. The DNA of the CDR3 is TGTGCCAGTAGTAGGGCTCCAGGAGAAAAACTGTTTTTT.

The chain uses TRBV4-1 and TRBJ1-1, with TRBD1 as a possible D gene (6 bases). Germline V lookup: CDR1 MGHRA, CDR2 YSYEKL. Trimming shortened V by 1 base and J by 6 bases, and 15 bases separated the two germline ends. The CDR3 has 15 amino acids. The CDR3 sequence: CASSQAGGRRSEAFF. The CDR3 region has the DNA TGCGCCAGCAGCCAAGCCGGGGGGCGGCGGTCTGAAGCTTTCTTT.

The chain links TRBV5-5 to TRBJ1-1; D gene ambiguous. V shed 4 bases and J shed 11 bases, with 18 bases lying between them. The germline V gene encodes CDR1 SGHKS and CDR2 YYEKEE (reference sequence). The CDR3 sequence is 13 residues long. CDR3: CASSQVTRQAAFF. CDR3 DNA: TGTGCCAGCAGCCAGGTCACGAGGCAAGCCGCTTTCTTT. The variable domain in full, with the rest retrieved from reference TRBV5-5 and TRBJ1-1, is DAGVTQSPTHLIKTRGQQVTLRCSPISGHKSVSWYQQVLGQGPQFIFQYYEKEERGRGNFPDRFSARQFPNYSSELNVNALLLGDSALYLCASSQVTRQAAFFGQGTRLTVV.

This clone was counted only a few times. The chain is built from TRBV5-1 and TRBJ1-1, with TRBD1 as a possible D gene (5 bases). Germline CDR1 reads SGHRS; CDR2 reads YFSETQ. Trimming pared 2 bases from V and 4 bases from J, leaving 12 bases between. The CDR3 loop spans 14 amino acids. The CDR3 protein is CASSFGALGTEAFF. In DNA, the CDR3 is TGCGCCAGCAGCTTCGGGGCTTTGGGCACTGAAGCTTTCTTT.

This clone was seen just once. The CDR3 loop reads CASSFPQENTEAFF. The DNA for the CDR3 is TGTGCCAGCAGCTTCCCCCAGGAGAACACTGAAGCTTTCTTT. The chain has TRBV7-6 and TRBJ1-1; D ambiguous. Trimming cost V 3 bases and J 1 base, with 9 bases left between them. This CDR3 comprises 14 residues. In germline, CDR1 is SGHVS, CDR2 FNYEAQ.

The chain recombines TRBV29-1 with TRBJ2-1; 7 positions match TRBD2. Germline lookup yields CDR1 SQVTM and CDR2 ANQGSEA. The V segment lost 4 bases and the J segment 8 bases; nucleotides outside the gene matches: 14. The CDR3 is made up of 15 amino acids. This chain's CDR3 is CSVGQVRGGADEQFF. DNA of the CDR3: TGCAGCGTTGGCCAGGTTCGGGGAGGGGCCGATGAGCAGTTCTTC.

CDR3 residues: CASSLGTGATYTF. The CDR3, as DNA: TGTGCCAGCAGCTTAGGCACAGGGGCGACCTACACCTTC. This sequence joins TRBV7-9 and TRBJ1-2; 7 bases fit TRBD1. The CDR3 runs to 13 residues. CDR1 SEHNR and CDR2 FQNEAQ come from the germline V gene (reference sequence). With V trimmed by 1 base and J by 10 bases, 6 bases remained unmatched.

This chain uses TRBV11-2 with TRBJ2-2; 8 positions match TRBD2. The V segment lost 5 bases and the J segment 3 bases; nucleotides outside the gene matches: 5. From germline, CDR1 is SGHAT and CDR2 FQNNGV. This CDR3 has 15 amino acids. The DNA of the CDR3 is TGTGCCAGCAGCCGTAGGCGGGGGGACACCGGGGAGCTGTTTTTT. Amino acids: CASSRRRGDTGELFF. The variable domain in full, completed from reference TRBV11-2 and TRBJ2-2, reads EAGVAQSPRYKIIEKRQSVAFWCNPISGHATLYWYQQILGQGPKLLIQFQNNGVVDDSQLPKDRFSAERLKGVDSTLKIQPAKLEDSAVYLCASSRRRGDTGELFFGEGSRLTVL.

The rearrangement uses TRBV19 and TRBJ2-3; D could derive from TRBD1 or TRBD2 (5 bases each). Trimming removed 5 bases from V and 2 bases from J, with 20 bases in between. In germline, CDR1 is LNHDA, CDR2 SQIVND (reference sequence). The CDR3 is 17 amino acids. The CDR3 region is CASSLPPGTHYTDTQYF. Written as DNA, the CDR3 is TGTGCCAGTAGTCTTCCTCCCGGGACCCACTACACAGATACGCAGTATTTT. The full variable domain, in which reference TRBV19 and TRBJ2-3 provide the parts outside the CDR3, is DGGITQSPKYLFRKEGQNVTLSCEQNLNHDAMYWYRQDPGQGLRLIYYSQIVNDFQKGDIAEGYSVSREKKESFPLTVTSAQKNPTAFYLCASSLPPGTHYTDTQYFGPGTRLTVL.

The V gene is TRBV6-5, the J gene TRBJ2-2, with TRBD2 matching 10 bases. The J segment lost 3 bases and the V segment lost 5 bases, leaving 0 bases of the junction unmatched. The CDR3 is 14 residues long. Germline V gene sequence: CDR1 MNHEY, CDR2 SVGAGI. The CDR3 is CASSSGGDTGELFF. As DNA, the CDR3 is TGTGCCAGCAGTAGCGGGGGGGACACCGGGGAGCTGTTTTTT.